This record covers a single T cell receptor (beta chain). What antigen it recognizes has not been identified. No much larger clone is present one base from it, and per-base qualities are unavailable. CDR1 MDHEN and CDR2 SYDVKM are derived from the germline V gene. V is cut back by 7 bases and J by 4 bases, with 9 bases in the junction unmatched. The CDR3 runs 15 amino acids, cysteine and phenylalanine included. CDR3 DNA is the only sequence kept; it has 45 bases, read in frame from the first base. This entry belongs to a study of T cell repertoires and HLA-DP antigens (dated by TCRdb to the late 2010s). About the investigation overall: The study used an in vitro model of CD4+ T cell alloreactivity in which transduced HeLa cells presented allogeneic HLA-DP. The three donors were two male and one female, with ages ranging from the 18-to-29 to the 60-to-69 age band. One alloantigen differed from self by one peptide-binding groove amino acid, whereas the other differed by ten, modelling structurally similar versus dissimilar alloantigens. An average DNA input of roughly 0.2 ug was used for sorted CD137+CD4+ samples, compared with about 1,200 ng for pre-culture CD4+ samples. What the study reported, not specific to this receptor: Sorted CD137+ cells showed similar clonality against both alloantigens, at around 0.36, which was much higher than the approximately 0.038 seen in pre-culture samples. Clones undetected before culture had an average cumulative frequency of around 35% against one allele and approximately 50% against the other. Limitations included only a few donors, a non-physiological HeLa antigen-presenting system, and the use of total CD4+ responder cells. Naive and memory CD4+ repertoires were not analysed separately.

TCRB CDR3 regions were amplified with the immunoSEQ multiplex PCR using forward primers for 54 TRBV segments and reverse primers for 13 TRBJ segments. Deep resolution, with a target of approximately 180,000 T cell genomes, was applied to the sequencing of pre-culture CD4+ samples. Sequencing of amplicons was performed on an Illumina HiSeq System, and 87 bp reads covering the CDR3 were generated. In the source study's methods: PCR and sequencing errors in the reads were corrected, and CDR3 regions were defined by aligning to IMGT reference sequences. Synthetic template pools were used to estimate counts of templates and unique rearrangements. Clonality was computed by subtracting Pielou's evenness from 1. The Daley-Smith estimator was used to estimate richness. Repertoire overlap was measured with Morisita's index. Clones present in cultured samples but not detected in the pre-culture repertoire of the same donor were defined as low-abundance clones. As stored in TCRdb, this immuneACCESS dataset retains in-frame rearrangements with V and J assigned. A fraction of the clones does not appear; measured against another copy, unresolved V genes explain less than half of the discrepancy, and the remainder lacks a known reason. V, J and clone size reflect that table, while D and trimming were determined from the DNA. This sample lists about 89,000 clones; approximately 86% were detected once. Together, the top ten hold around 1.7% of the sample.

Magnetic bead negative selection was used to isolate untouched CD4+ T cells from Ficoll-separated PBMC, with purity averaging nearly 98%. Magnetic beads were used to isolate untouched CD4+ T cells from Ficoll-separated PBMC, giving roughly 98% purity with negligible CD8+ contamination. Peripheral blood mononuclear cells came from the buffy coats of a few healthy blood donors. Each of the three donors was CMV seronegative. Genomic DNA was extracted with the DNeasy Blood & Tissue Kit. For each subject, genomic DNA from sorted CD137+CD4+ cells and from pre-culture CD4+ baseline samples underwent TCRB sequencing.

Recombination joined TRBV28 with TRBJ2-2, and TRBD1 matches 7 of the central bases. The clonotype comes from a man aged 50 to 60 in good health and CMV-seronegative. What was sequenced was CD4+ T cells from PBMCs. The CDR3 region reads CASIKGGAGTGELFF. The DNA is as follows: TGTGCCAGCATTAAAGGGGGCGCGGGCACCGGGGAGCTGTTTTTT.